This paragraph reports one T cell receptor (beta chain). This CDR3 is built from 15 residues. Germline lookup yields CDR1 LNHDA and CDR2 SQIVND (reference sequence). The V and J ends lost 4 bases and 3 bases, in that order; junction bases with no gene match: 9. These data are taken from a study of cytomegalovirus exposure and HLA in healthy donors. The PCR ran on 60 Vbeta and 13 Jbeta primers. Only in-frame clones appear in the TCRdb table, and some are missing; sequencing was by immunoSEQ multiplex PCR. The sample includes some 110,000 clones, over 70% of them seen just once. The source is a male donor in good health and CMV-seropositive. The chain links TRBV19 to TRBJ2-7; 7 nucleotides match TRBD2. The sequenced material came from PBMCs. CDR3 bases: TGTGCCAGTAGTACACGGACGGGAGGAGACTACGAGCAGTACTTC. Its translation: CASSTRTGGDYEQYF.